Listed below are T cell receptor beta chains from one sample, sequenced in a study of blood T cell repertoires in COVID-19. TCRdb keeps only in-frame clones here, not all; method: immunoSEQ multiplex PCR. The table lists approximately 280,000 clones, about nine tenths of them singletons. Sequenced input: peripheral blood. The receptors were sampled from a man aged 45-60 years with acute or convalescent COVID-19. Each CDR3 is given with its conserved first and last residue. A D gene is named only where the DNA matches it firmly. Size is omitted from some rows. Given values are once, few, many or a class for expanded clones.

D,size,V,J,CDR3,DNA
TRBD1,-,TRBV4-1,TRBJ1-2,CASSRAVDRVDDYGYTF,TGCGCCAGCAGCCGAGCCGTCGACAGGGTGGACGACTATGGCTACACCTTC
-,-,TRBV19,TRBJ1-2,CASSIGAGAADGYTF,TGTGCCAGTAGTATAGGGGCGGGGGCCGCGGATGGCTACACCTTC
-,-,TRBV2,TRBJ1-2,CASSSGQLYGYTF,TGTGCCAGCAGCTCCGGACAGCTCTATGGCTACACCTTC
TRBD1,-,TRBV10-3,TRBJ2-7,CAIKERQGYGYEQYF,TGTGCCATCAAGGAGCGACAGGGATATGGGTACGAGCAGTACTTC
-,-,TRBV5-5,TRBJ1-2,CASSLAAGTYYGYTF,TGTGCCAGCAGCTTGGCCGCAGGTACCTACTATGGCTACACCTTC
-,-,TRBV10-3,TRBJ2-1,CAISLSEGEDEQFF,TGTGCCATCAGTCTCTCCGAGGGGGAAGATGAGCAGTTCTTC
-,-,TRBV2,TRBJ2-5,CASRRGLGHQETQYF,TGTGCCAGCAGGCGGGGACTGGGGCACCAAGAGACCCAGTACTTC
-,-,TRBV19,TRBJ1-1,CASSGGWMNTEAFF,TGTGCCAGTAGCGGGGGATGGATGAACACTGAAGCTTTCTTT
-,-,TRBV12-3/TRBV12-4,TRBJ1-5,CASRRAGNQPQHF,TGTGCCAGCAGGCGGGCCGGCAATCAGCCCCAGCATTTT
-,-,TRBV6-5,TRBJ1-2,CASSSDTHYGYTF,TGTGCCAGCAGTTCGGACACTCACTATGGCTACACCTTC
-,-,TRBV5-1,TRBJ2-2,CASSLEDLVNTGELFF,TGCGCCAGCAGCTTGGAGGACTTAGTAAACACCGGGGAGCTGTTTTTT
-,-,TRBV9,TRBJ1-2,CASSHRTRGGYTF,TGTGCCAGCAGCCACCGGACCCGAGGGGGCTACACCTTC
-,-,TRBV15,TRBJ1-3,CATSRDHPGRRDGNTIYF,TGTGCCACCAGCAGAGATCACCCCGGACGTCGGGATGGAAACACCATATATTTT
-,-,TRBV6-5,TRBJ1-1,CASRGGPFNTEAFF,TGTGCCAGCAGGGGGGGACCATTTAACACTGAAGCTTTCTTT
-,-,TRBV6-6,TRBJ2-7,CASSYVRHEQYF,TGTGCCAGCAGTTACGTGAGGCACGAGCAGTACTTC
TRBD1,-,TRBV2,TRBJ2-5,CASSVEGTADQETQYF,TGTGCCAGCAGTGTAGAGGGGACAGCAGACCAAGAGACCCAGTACTTC
-,-,TRBV18,TRBJ2-7,CASSDYSGTREQYF,TGTGCCAGCTCAGACTACTCGGGAACGCGCGAGCAGTACTTC
-,-,TRBV7-9,TRBJ2-5,CASSLLGTLGYQETQYF,TGTGCCAGCAGCTTACTCGGGACTCTGGGGTACCAAGAGACCCAGTACTTC
-,-,TRBV7-2,TRBJ2-1,CASSFPLGDYNEQFF,TGTGCCAGCAGCTTCCCCTTGGGAGACTACAATGAGCAGTTCTTC
-,-,TRBV18,TRBJ2-4,CASSPRGGGNIQYF,TGTGCCAGCTCACCTAGGGGTGGTGGAAACATTCAGTACTTC
TRBD2,few,TRBV9,TRBJ2-2,CARSVGAGGYTGELFF,TGTGCCCGCAGCGTAGGGGCGGGGGGATACACCGGGGAGCTGTTTTTT
TRBD1,-,TRBV5-4,TRBJ1-2,CASSLTGGNGYTF,TGTGCCAGCAGCTTGACAGGGGGCAATGGCTACACCTTC